This is a list of T cell receptor beta chains from one sample in a study of breast tumors, draining lymph nodes, adjacent tissues. TCRdb reanalysed the multiplex PCR reads using MiXCR and keeps one entry per CDR3 protein. The sample consists of more than 250,000 distinct CDR3 sequences, 30% to 35% of them appearing once. Sequencing was performed on axillary lymph node tissue. The receptors derive from a female donor with breast cancer. Some clones in this sample may be carry-over from other donors' samples. The CDR3 runs from the conserved cysteine through the conserved F or W. D genes are given only for firm matches. Rows may omit the clone size; those that give it use once, few, many or a size class.

v_call: TRBV7-2; d_call: TRBD1; clone_size: many; j_call: TRBJ1-4; cdr3_nt: TGTGCCAGCAGCTCCGGGACAGTGAATGAAAAACTGTTTTTT; cdr3_aa: CASSSGTVNEKLFF
v_call: TRBV28; d_call: -; clone_size: -; j_call: TRBJ1-3; cdr3_nt: TGTGCCAGCAGCCGGGACGGTCATCGAAACACCATATATTTT; cdr3_aa: CASSRDGHRNTIYF
v_call: TRBV5-6; d_call: -; clone_size: -; j_call: TRBJ1-5; cdr3_nt: TGTGCCAGCAGCAAGACAGGAGGGCAGCCCCAGCATTTT; cdr3_aa: CASSKTGGQPQHF
v_call: TRBV4-2; d_call: -; clone_size: many; j_call: TRBJ2-5; cdr3_nt: TGTGCCAGCAGCCAAGATCTTCAAAGCGGGACCCAGTACTTC; cdr3_aa: CASSQDLQSGTQYF
v_call: TRBV11-3; d_call: TRBD1; clone_size: many; j_call: TRBJ2-2; cdr3_nt: TGTGCCAGCAGGAAACAGGGGGTCACCGGGGAGCTGTTTTTT; cdr3_aa: CASRKQGVTGELFF
v_call: TRBV11-2; d_call: TRBD2; clone_size: many; j_call: TRBJ2-3; cdr3_nt: TGTGCCAGCAGCCAAAGGGGACTAGCGGGGGACACAGATACGCAGTATTTT; cdr3_aa: CASSQRGLAGDTDTQYF
v_call: TRBV28; d_call: TRBD2; clone_size: few; j_call: TRBJ2-1; cdr3_nt: TGTGCCAGCAGTTTGGACCTGGTTGTAGCGGGTTCGAATGAGCAGTTCTTC; cdr3_aa: CASSLDLVVAGSNEQFF
v_call: TRBV20-1; d_call: TRBD2; clone_size: many; j_call: TRBJ2-7; cdr3_nt: TGCAGTGCTAGAGATAGAGCGGGACCACCCTACGAGCAGTACTTC; cdr3_aa: CSARDRAGPPYEQYF
v_call: TRBV5-4; d_call: -; clone_size: few; j_call: TRBJ2-1; cdr3_nt: TGTGCCAGCAGCTTCGGGCAGAGCTCCTACAATGAGCAGTTCTTC; cdr3_aa: CASSFGQSSYNEQFF
v_call: TRBV6-1; d_call: TRBD2; clone_size: many; j_call: TRBJ2-1; cdr3_nt: TGTGCCAGCAGTCGTTCCAGACTAGCGGGCTCCTACAATGAGCAGTTCTTC; cdr3_aa: CASSRSRLAGSYNEQFF
v_call: TRBV7-9; d_call: -; clone_size: -; j_call: TRBJ1-2; cdr3_nt: TGTGCCAGCAGCTTAGGTAACAGTAACTATGGCTACACCTTC; cdr3_aa: CASSLGNSNYGYTF
v_call: TRBV27; d_call: -; clone_size: many; j_call: TRBJ2-7; cdr3_nt: TGTGCCAGCAGATTCGGGGGTACCTACGAGCAGTACTTC; cdr3_aa: CASRFGGTYEQYF
v_call: TRBV5-5; d_call: TRBD1; clone_size: -; j_call: TRBJ1-1; cdr3_nt: TGTGCCAGCAGCCCGAACAGGGGTGTCACTGAAGCTTTCTTT; cdr3_aa: CASSPNRGVTEAFF
v_call: TRBV24-1; d_call: -; clone_size: -; j_call: TRBJ1-6; cdr3_nt: TGTGCCACCAGTGATCCGGGAATCCGCGGGGGCACGGATTCACCCCTCCACTTT; cdr3_aa: CATSDPGIRGGTDSPLHF
v_call: TRBV5-1; d_call: -; clone_size: many; j_call: TRBJ2-2; cdr3_nt: TGCGCCAGCAGCTTAAGAGCGGCGAACACCGGGGAGCTGTTTTTT; cdr3_aa: CASSLRAANTGELFF
v_call: TRBV11-3; d_call: -; clone_size: many; j_call: TRBJ2-5; cdr3_nt: TGTGCCAGCAGCTTGACACGGAACCAAGAGACCCAGTACTTC; cdr3_aa: CASSLTRNQETQYF
v_call: TRBV19; d_call: TRBD2; clone_size: many; j_call: TRBJ2-3; cdr3_nt: TGTGCCAGTAGTCCGTGGACTAGCGGGAGGATCGACACAGATACGCAGTATTTT; cdr3_aa: CASSPWTSGRIDTDTQYF